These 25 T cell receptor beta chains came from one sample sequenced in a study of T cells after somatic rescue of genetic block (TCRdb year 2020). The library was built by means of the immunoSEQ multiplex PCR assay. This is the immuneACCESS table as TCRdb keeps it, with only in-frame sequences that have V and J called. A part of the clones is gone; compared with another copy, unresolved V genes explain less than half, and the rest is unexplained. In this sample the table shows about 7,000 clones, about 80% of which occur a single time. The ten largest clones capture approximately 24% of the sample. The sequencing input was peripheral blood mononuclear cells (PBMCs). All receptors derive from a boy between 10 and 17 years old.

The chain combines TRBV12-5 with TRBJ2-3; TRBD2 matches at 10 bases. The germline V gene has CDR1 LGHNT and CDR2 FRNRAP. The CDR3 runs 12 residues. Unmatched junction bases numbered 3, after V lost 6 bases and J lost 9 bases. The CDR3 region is CASGRTSGTQYF. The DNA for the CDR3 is TGTGCTAGTGGCCGGACTAGCGGAACGCAGTATTTT.

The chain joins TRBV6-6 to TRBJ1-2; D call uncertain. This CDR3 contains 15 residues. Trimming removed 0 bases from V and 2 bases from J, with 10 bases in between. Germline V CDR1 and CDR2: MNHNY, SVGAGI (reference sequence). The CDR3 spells CASSYSDLLNYGYTF. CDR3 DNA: TGTGCCAGCAGTTACTCGGACTTACTCAACTATGGCTACACCTTC.

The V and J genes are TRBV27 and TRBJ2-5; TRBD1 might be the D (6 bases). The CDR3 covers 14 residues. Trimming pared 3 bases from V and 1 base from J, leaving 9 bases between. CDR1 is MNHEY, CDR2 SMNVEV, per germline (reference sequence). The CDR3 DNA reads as TGTGCCAGCAGTTTTGCCAGGGGCCAAGAGACCCAGTACTTC. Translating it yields CASSFARGQETQYF.

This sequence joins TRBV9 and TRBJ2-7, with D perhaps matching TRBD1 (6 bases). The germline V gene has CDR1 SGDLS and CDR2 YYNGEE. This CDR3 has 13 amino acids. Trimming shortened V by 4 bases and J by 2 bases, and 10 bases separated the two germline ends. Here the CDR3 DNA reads TGTGCCAGCAGCAAGACAGGTGCCTACGAGCAGTACTTC. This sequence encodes CASSKTGAYEQYF. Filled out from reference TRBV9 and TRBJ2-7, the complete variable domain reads DSGVTQTPKHLITATGQRVTLRCSPRSGDLSVYWYQQSLDQGLQFLIQYYNGEERAKGNILERFSAQQFPDLHSELNLSSLELGDSALYFCASSKTGAYEQYFGPGTRLTVT.

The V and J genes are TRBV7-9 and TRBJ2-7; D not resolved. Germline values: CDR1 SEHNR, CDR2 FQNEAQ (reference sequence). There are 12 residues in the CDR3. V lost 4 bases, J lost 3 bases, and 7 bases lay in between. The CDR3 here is CASSSHDYEQYF. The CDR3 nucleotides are TGTGCCAGCAGCTCCCACGACTACGAGCAGTACTTC.

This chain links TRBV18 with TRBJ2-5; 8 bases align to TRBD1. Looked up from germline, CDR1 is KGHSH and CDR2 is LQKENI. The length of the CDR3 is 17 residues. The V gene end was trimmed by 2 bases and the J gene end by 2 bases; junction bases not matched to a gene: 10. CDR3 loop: CASSPIWTGSRQETQYF. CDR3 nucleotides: TGTGCCAGCTCACCAATCTGGACAGGGAGCCGGCAAGAGACCCAGTACTTC.

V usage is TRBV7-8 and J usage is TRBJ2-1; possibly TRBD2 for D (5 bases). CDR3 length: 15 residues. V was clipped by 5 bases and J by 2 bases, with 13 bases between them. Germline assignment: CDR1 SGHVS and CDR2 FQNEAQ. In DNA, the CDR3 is TGTGCCAGCAGCCCGCGGACTGGGACCTACAATGAGCAGTTCTTC. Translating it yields CASSPRTGTYNEQFF.

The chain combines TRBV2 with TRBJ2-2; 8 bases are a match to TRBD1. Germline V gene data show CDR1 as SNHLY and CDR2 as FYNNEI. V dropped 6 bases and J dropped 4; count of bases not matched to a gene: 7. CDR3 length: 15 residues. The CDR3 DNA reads TGTGCCAGCAGGCCGACAGGGGTCCCCACCGGGGAGCTGTTTTTT. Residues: CASRPTGVPTGELFF.

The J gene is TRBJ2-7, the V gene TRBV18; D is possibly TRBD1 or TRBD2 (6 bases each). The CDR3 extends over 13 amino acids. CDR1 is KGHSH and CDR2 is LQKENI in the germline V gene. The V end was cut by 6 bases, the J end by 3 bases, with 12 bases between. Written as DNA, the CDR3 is TGTGCCAGCTCCCCGGGGGCGAGCTACGAGCAGTACTTC. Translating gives CASSPGASYEQYF.

The chain's CDR3 is CASTDRADNSPLHF. The DNA for the CDR3 is TGTGCCAGCACCGACAGGGCGGATAATTCACCCCTCCACTTT. The rearrangement joins TRBV7-9 to TRBJ1-6, with 7 nucleotides matching TRBD1. In germline, CDR1 is SEHNR, CDR2 FQNEAQ (reference sequence). The CDR3 is made up of 14 amino acids. The V and J ends lost 7 bases and 5 bases, in that order; junction bases with no gene match: 5.

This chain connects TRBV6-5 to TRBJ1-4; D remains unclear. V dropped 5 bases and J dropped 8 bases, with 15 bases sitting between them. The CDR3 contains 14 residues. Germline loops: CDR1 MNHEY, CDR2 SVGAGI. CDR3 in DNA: TGTGCCAGCAGTAACCGAACTAGTGGCGAAAAACTGTTTTTT. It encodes CASSNRTSGEKLFF.

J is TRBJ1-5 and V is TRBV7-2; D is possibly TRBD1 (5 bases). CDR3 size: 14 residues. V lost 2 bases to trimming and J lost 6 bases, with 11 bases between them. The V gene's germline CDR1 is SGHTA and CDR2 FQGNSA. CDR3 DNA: TGTGCCAGCAGCTTAAGAGGGGCAGGTCAGCCCCAGCATTTT. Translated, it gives CASSLRGAGQPQHF.

CDR3 in DNA: TGTGCCAGCAGCTTAGTTTGGAACACTGAAGCTTTCTTT. As protein: CASSLVWNTEAFF. The chain uses TRBV7-2 and TRBJ1-1, with no clear D. Germline V gene lookup returns CDR1 SGHTA and CDR2 FQGNSA. V lost 1 base, J lost 1 base, and 4 bases lay in between. This CDR3 comprises 13 residues.

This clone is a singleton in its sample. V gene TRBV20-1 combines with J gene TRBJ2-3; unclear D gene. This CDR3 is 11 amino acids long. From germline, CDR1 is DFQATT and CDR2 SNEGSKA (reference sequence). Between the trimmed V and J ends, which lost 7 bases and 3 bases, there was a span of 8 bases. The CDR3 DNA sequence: TGCAGTGTGGGCGTGACAGATACGCAGTATTTT. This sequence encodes CSVGVTDTQYF.

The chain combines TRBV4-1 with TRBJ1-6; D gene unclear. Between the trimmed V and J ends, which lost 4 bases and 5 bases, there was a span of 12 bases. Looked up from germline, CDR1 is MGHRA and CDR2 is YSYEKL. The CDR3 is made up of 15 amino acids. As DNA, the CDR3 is TGCGCCAGCAGCCCGCAAGAAGCCGATAATTCACCCCTCCACTTT. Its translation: CASSPQEADNSPLHF.

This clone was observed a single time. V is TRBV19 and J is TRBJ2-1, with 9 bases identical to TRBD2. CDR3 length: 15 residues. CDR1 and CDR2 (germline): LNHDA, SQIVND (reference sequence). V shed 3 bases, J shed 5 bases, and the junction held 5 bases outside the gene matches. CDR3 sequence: CASSMWLAGNNEQFF. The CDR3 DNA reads TGTGCCAGTAGTATGTGGCTAGCGGGAAACAATGAGCAGTTCTTC.

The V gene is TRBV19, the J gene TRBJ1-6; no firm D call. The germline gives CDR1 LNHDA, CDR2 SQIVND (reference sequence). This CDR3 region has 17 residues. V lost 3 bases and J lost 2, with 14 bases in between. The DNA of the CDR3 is TGTGCCAGTAGTATCCGGACGGTCGTAACCTATAATTCACCCCTCCACTTT. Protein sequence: CASSIRTVVTYNSPLHF.

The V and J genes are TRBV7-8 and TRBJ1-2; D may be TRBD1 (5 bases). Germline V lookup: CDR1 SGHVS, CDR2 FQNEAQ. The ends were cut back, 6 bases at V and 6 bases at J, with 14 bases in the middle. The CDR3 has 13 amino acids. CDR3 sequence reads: CASSLPGGNGYTF. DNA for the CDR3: TGTGCCAGCAGTTTGCCTGGGGGGAATGGCTACACCTTC.

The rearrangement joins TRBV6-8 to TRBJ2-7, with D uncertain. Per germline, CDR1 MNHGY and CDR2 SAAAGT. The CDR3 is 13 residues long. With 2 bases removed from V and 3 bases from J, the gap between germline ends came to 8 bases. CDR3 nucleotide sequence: TGTGCCAGCAGTTACATGGCTAACTACGAGCAGTACTTC. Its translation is CASSYMANYEQYF.

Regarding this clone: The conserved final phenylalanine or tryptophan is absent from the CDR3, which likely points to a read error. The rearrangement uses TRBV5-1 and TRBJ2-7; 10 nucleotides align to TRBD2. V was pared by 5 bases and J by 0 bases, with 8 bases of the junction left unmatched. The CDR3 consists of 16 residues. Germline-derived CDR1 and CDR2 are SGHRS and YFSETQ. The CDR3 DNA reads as TGCGCCAGCAGTTTTAGCGGGGGGTCTAGCTCCTACGAGCAGTACCTC. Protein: CASSFSGGSSSYEQYL.

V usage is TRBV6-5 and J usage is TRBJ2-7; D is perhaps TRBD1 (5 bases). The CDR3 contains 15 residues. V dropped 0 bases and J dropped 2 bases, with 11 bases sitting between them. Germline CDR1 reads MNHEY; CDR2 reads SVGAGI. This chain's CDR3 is CASSYSMDTTYEQYF. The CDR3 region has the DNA TGTGCCAGCAGTTACTCGATGGACACTACCTACGAGCAGTACTTC.

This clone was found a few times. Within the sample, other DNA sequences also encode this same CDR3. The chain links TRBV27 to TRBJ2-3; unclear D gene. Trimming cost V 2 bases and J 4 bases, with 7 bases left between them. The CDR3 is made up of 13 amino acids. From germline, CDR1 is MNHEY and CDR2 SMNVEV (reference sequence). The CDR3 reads CASSLIPPDTQYF. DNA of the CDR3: TGTGCCAGCAGTTTAATCCCCCCAGATACGCAGTATTTT.

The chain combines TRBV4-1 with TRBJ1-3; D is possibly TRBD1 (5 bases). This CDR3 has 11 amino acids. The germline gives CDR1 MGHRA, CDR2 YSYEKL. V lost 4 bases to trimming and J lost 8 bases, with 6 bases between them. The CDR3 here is CASSPGDTIYF. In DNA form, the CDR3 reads TGCGCCAGCAGCCCGGGGGACACCATATATTTT.

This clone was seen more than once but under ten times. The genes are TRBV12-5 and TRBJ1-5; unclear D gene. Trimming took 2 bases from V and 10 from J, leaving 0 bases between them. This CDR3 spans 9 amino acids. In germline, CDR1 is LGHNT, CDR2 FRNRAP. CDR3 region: CASGLPQHF. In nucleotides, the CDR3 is TGTGCTAGTGGTTTGCCCCAGCATTTT.

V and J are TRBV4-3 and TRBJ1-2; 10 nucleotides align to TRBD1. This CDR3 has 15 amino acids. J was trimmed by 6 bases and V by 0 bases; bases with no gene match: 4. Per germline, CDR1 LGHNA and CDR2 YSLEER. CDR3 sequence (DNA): TGCGCCAGCAGCCAAGATGGGGGGACAGGGGATGGCTACACCTTC. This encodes CASSQDGGTGDGYTF.